A selection of T cell receptor beta chains follows, all from one sample in a study of Tregs in tolerant kidney transplant recipients. TCRdb's copy holds only in-frame clones and misses some; the assay was immunoSEQ multiplex PCR. Here the sample spans about 100,000 clones, 93% being singletons. Here the sequenced sample was CD4+ T cells from blood (PBMCs), taken 12 months after the transplant. These receptors all come from a human patient who received a combined kidney and bone marrow transplant. Some of the T cells may derive from the graft donor. Both conserved end residues are part of each CDR3. The order of the fields is V gene, D gene, CDR3 protein. A D gene is named only where the DNA matches it firmly.

V gene: TRBV15; D gene: TRBD1; CDR3 protein: CATSRGGRGSDNSPLHF
V gene: TRBV30; D gene: TRBD1; CDR3 protein: CAWSVLSRGPYEQYF
V gene: TRBV29-1; D gene: TRBD1; CDR3 protein: CSVPGTGYGYTF
V gene: TRBV18; D gene: NA; CDR3 protein: CASSPMAGDLTEAFF
V gene: TRBV19; D gene: NA; CDR3 protein: CASSTLWGLGANVLTF
V gene: TRBV10-3; D gene: TRBD2; CDR3 protein: CAISEGVLAGGARETQYF
V gene: TRBV6-5; D gene: NA; CDR3 protein: CASSWGPEQYF
V gene: TRBV9; D gene: NA; CDR3 protein: CASSVGRGTGVPPWF
V gene: TRBV10-3; D gene: NA; CDR3 protein: CAISARTGTTYEQYF
V gene: TRBV5-1; D gene: NA; CDR3 protein: CASSPPGETQYF
V gene: TRBV5-1; D gene: TRBD1; CDR3 protein: CASSLQGLGNSPLHF
V gene: TRBV5-6; D gene: NA; CDR3 protein: CASSLKISDEKLFF
V gene: TRBV7-2; D gene: TRBD2; CDR3 protein: CASSTGLAGGADTQYF
V gene: TRBV7-2; D gene: TRBD2; CDR3 protein: CASSLWLAGAPGELFF
V gene: TRBV4-3; D gene: NA; CDR3 protein: CASSQGVQVSYEQYF
V gene: TRBV5-4; D gene: TRBD2; CDR3 protein: CASSFYPGTSGDTGELFF
V gene: TRBV18; D gene: NA; CDR3 protein: CASSPSGDTQYF
V gene: TRBV4-1; D gene: NA; CDR3 protein: CASSQESVQGYTGELFF
V gene: TRBV6-4; D gene: TRBD2; CDR3 protein: CASSARAGNTDTQYF
V gene: TRBV6-5; D gene: TRBD2; CDR3 protein: CASSYLAGGAGEQFF
V gene: TRBV28; D gene: NA; CDR3 protein: CASSQGVWGYTF
V gene: TRBV7-2; D gene: TRBD2; CDR3 protein: CASSLGFGGDVSYEQYF
V gene: TRBV2; D gene: NA; CDR3 protein: CASKLGGGEVKRAFF
V gene: TRBV20-1; D gene: NA; CDR3 protein: CSARMDSPLHF
V gene: TRBV10-3; D gene: TRBD2; CDR3 protein: CAISERAGGPNIQYF
V gene: TRBV10-3; D gene: NA; CDR3 protein: CAIRGPSDYEQYF
V gene: TRBV6-6; D gene: NA; CDR3 protein: CASRNRGSDEKLFF
V gene: TRBV28; D gene: TRBD1; CDR3 protein: CASSLRQGQGQETQYF
V gene: TRBV9; D gene: NA; CDR3 protein: CASSVAPIYNEQFF
V gene: TRBV6-1; D gene: TRBD1; CDR3 protein: CASSEAWGQGLYEQYF
V gene: TRBV11-2; D gene: TRBD1; CDR3 protein: CASSLTGTGLDEQYF
V gene: TRBV7-2; D gene: NA; CDR3 protein: CASSLKLAAGGAYNEQFF
V gene: TRBV11-3; D gene: NA; CDR3 protein: CASSSGTEAFF
V gene: TRBV7-8; D gene: NA; CDR3 protein: CASSLARPNYGYTF
V gene: TRBV27; D gene: TRBD2; CDR3 protein: CASSLSTGLAGETQYF
V gene: TRBV6-4; D gene: TRBD1; CDR3 protein: CASSEAQGAGMEQFF
V gene: TRBV12-5; D gene: TRBD1; CDR3 protein: CASGLSTGGREQYF
V gene: TRBV19; D gene: TRBD1; CDR3 protein: CASSDMGQQIYEQYF
V gene: TRBV7-7; D gene: NA; CDR3 protein: CASSLGQQETQYF
V gene: TRBV4-3; D gene: TRBD2; CDR3 protein: CASRLDHGLAGGRTDTQYF